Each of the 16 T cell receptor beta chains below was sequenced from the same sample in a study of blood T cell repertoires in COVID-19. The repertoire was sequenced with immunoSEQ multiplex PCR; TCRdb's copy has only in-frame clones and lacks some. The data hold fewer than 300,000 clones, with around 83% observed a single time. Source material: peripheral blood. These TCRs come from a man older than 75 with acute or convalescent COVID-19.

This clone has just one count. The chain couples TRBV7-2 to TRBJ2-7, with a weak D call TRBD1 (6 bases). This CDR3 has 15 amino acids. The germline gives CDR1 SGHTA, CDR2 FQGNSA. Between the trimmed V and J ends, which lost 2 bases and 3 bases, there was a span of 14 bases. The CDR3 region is CASSLTGSPYYEQYF. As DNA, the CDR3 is TGTGCCAGCAGCTTAACAGGGTCCCCTTACTACGAGCAGTACTTC. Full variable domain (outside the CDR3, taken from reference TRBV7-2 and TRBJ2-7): GAGVSQSPSNKVTEKGKDVELRCDPISGHTALYWYRQSLGQGLEFLIYFQGNSAPDKSGLPSDRFSAERTGGSVSTLTIQRTQQEDSAVYLCASSLTGSPYYEQYFGPGTRLTVT.

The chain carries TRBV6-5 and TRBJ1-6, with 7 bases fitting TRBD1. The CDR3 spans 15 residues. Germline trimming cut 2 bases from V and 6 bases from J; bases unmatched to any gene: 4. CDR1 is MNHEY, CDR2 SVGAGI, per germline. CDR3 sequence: CASSYEGQVNSPLHF. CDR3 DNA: TGTGCCAGCAGTTACGAAGGACAGGTTAATTCACCCCTCCACTTT.

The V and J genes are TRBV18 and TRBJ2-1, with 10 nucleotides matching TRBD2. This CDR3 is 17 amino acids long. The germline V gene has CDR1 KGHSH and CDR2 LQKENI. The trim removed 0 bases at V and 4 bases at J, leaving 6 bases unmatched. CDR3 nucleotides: TGTGCCAGCTCACCACCCACCGGGACTAGCGCTTACAATGAGCAGTTCTTC. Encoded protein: CASSPPTGTSAYNEQFF.

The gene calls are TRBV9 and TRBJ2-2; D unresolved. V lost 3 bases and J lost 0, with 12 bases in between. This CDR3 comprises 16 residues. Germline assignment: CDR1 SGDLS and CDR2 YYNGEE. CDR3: CASSGNSPANTGELFF. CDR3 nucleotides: TGTGCCAGCAGCGGAAACAGCCCCGCGAACACCGGGGAGCTGTTTTTT.

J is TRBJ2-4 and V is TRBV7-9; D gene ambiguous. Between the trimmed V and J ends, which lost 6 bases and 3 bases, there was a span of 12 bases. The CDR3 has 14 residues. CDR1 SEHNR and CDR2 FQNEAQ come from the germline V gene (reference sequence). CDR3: CASSHDEVKNIQYF. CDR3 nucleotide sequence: TGTGCCAGCAGTCACGACGAGGTCAAAAACATTCAGTACTTC.

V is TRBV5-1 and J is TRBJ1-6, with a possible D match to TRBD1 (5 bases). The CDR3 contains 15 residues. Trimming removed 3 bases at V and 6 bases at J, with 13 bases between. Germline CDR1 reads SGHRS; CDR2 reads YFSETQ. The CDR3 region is CASSWGRAANSPLHF. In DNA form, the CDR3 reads TGCGCCAGCAGCTGGGGCCGGGCCGCTAATTCACCCCTCCACTTT.

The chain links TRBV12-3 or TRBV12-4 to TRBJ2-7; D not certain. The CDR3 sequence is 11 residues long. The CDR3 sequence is CRGTYSYEQYF. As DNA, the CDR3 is TGTCGAGGAACCTACTCCTACGAGCAGTACTTC.

Here the CDR3 DNA reads TGTGCCAGCAGCTCGCCCTGGGGGGCCTACAATGAGCAGTTCTTC. Amino acids: CASSSPWGAYNEQFF. The rearrangement uses TRBV11-2 and TRBJ2-1, with D possibly TRBD2 on 6 matching bases. Trimming took 4 bases from V and 2 from J, leaving 12 bases between them. Germline V gene lookup returns CDR1 SGHAT and CDR2 FQNNGV. The CDR3 length is 15 residues. Using reference TRBV11-2 and TRBJ2-1 for the parts outside the CDR3, the full variable domain is EAGVAQSPRYKIIEKRQSVAFWCNPISGHATLYWYQQILGQGPKLLIQFQNNGVVDDSQLPKDRFSAERLKGVDSTLKIQPAKLEDSAVYLCASSSPWGAYNEQFFGPGTRLTVL.

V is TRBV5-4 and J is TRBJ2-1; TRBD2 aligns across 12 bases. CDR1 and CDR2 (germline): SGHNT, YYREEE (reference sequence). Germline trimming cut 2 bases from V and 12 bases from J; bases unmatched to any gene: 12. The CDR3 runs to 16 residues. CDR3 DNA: TGTGCCAGCAGCTTCCGACTAGCGGGGGCAAGGCGGCGGCAGTTCTTC. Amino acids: CASSFRLAGARRRQFF. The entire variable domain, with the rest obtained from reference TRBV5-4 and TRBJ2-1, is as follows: ETGVTQSPTHLIKTRGQQVTLRCSSQSGHNTVSWYQQALGQGPQFIFQYYREEENGRGNFPPRFSGLQFPNYSSELNVNALELDDSALYLCASSFRLAGARRRQFFGPGTRLTVL.

CDR3 region: CASSYEGGEVGGYTF. The DNA of the CDR3 is TGTGCCAGCAGTTACGAAGGGGGCGAGGTCGGTGGCTACACCTTC. The V gene is TRBV6-6, the J gene TRBJ1-2; 7 positions match TRBD1. V gave up 2 bases and J gave up 7 bases; unmatched junction bases: 10. Per the germline V gene, CDR1 is MNHNY and CDR2 is SVGAGI (reference sequence). CDR3 length equals 15 residues.

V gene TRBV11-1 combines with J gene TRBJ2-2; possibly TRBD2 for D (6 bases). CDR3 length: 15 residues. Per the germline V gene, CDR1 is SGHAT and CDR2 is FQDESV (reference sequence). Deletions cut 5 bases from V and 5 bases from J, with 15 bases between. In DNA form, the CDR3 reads TGTGCCAGCAGCAGGGGAGGAATAGGGACCGGGGAGCTGTTTTTT. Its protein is CASSRGGIGTGELFF. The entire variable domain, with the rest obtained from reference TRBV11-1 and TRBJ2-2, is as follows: EAEVAQSPRYKITEKSQAVAFWCDPISGHATLYWYRQILGQGPELLVQFQDESVVDDSQLPKDRFSAERLKGVDSTLKIQPAELGDSAMYLCASSRGGIGTGELFFGEGSRLTVL.

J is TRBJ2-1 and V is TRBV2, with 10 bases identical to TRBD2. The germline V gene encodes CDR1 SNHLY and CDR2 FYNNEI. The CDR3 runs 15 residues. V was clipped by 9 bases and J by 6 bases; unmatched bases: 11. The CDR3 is CARGAPSGSSNEQFF. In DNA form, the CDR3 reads TGTGCCAGGGGGGCACCTAGCGGGAGCTCCAATGAGCAGTTCTTC.

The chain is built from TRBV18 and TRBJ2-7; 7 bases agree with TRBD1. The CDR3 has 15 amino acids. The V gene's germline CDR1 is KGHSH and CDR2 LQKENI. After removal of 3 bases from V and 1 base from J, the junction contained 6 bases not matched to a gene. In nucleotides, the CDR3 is TGTGCCAGCTCACCGGGGACAGCTACATCCTACGAGCAGTACTTC. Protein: CASSPGTATSYEQYF.

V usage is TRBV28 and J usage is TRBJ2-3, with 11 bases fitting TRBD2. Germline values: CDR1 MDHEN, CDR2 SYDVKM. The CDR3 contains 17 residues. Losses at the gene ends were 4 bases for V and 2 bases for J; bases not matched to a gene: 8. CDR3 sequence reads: CASSSFRSGRATDTQYF. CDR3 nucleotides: TGTGCCAGCAGTTCCTTTCGTAGCGGGAGGGCCACAGATACGCAGTATTTT.

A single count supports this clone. The CDR3 loop reads CATSDPRDRGTDTQYF. CDR3 DNA sequence: TGTGCCACCAGTGACCCCCGGGACAGGGGTACAGATACGCAGTATTTT. V is TRBV24-1 and J is TRBJ2-3; 10 positions match TRBD1. J lost 3 bases, V lost 4 bases, and 6 bases had no gene match. The CDR3 runs to 16 residues. Germline CDR1 and CDR2: KGHDR and SFDVKD.

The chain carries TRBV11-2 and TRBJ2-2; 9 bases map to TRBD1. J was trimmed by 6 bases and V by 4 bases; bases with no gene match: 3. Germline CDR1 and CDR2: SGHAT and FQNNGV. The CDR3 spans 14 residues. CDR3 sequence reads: CASSWGQGAGELFF. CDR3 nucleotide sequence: TGTGCCAGCAGCTGGGGACAGGGTGCCGGGGAGCTGTTTTTT.